The 27 T cell receptor beta chains listed next were all sequenced from one sample in a study of shared clonotypes between healthy human individuals. Profiling relied on immunoSEQ multiplex PCR, and the TCRdb table lists in-frame clones only, not all of them. Altogether over 2 million clones are present, around 92% being singletons, with the ten largest covering about 0.36%. Sequenced input: naive CD4+ T cells from PBMCs. Stated subset: CD45RA+ positively selected. These receptor sequences come from a man aged 18 to 29 in good health. Some clones in this sample may be carry-over from other donors' samples.

This rearrangement joins TRBV29-1 to TRBJ1-2; 7 nucleotides agree with TRBD1. The CDR3 is 14 amino acids. The germline gives CDR1 SQVTM, CDR2 ANQGSEA. V gave up 5 bases and J gave up 1 base; unmatched junction bases: 7. The CDR3 nucleotides are TGCAGCGTTTCTCCCGGGACAGTTAACTATGGCTACACCTTC. The encoded protein is CSVSPGTVNYGYTF.

The rearrangement links TRBV21-1 to TRBJ2-7. TRBV21-1 is a documented pseudogene. This CDR3 comprises 14 residues. The CDR3 spells CASRPWGDICEQYF. The CDR3 coding sequence is TGTGCCAGCAGGCCCTGGGGGGACATTTGCGAGCAGTACTTC.

This clone is a singleton in its sample. V usage is TRBV7-2 and J usage is TRBJ1-1, with 7 bases lining up with TRBD1. The germline CDR1 and CDR2 sequences are SGHTA and FQGNSA. Trimming at V came to 1 base and at J to 0 bases, leaving 5 bases not matched to a gene. The CDR3 extends over 16 amino acids. CDR3 protein: CASSLETGRVNTEAFF. The CDR3 nucleotides are TGTGCCAGCAGCTTAGAGACAGGGCGTGTGAACACTGAAGCTTTCTTT.

The V and J genes are TRBV4-3 and TRBJ1-1, with 7 bases that match TRBD1. The junction had 9 bases not matched to a gene; V was cut back by 2 bases and J by 0 bases. The CDR3 runs to 17 residues. Germline CDR1 reads LGHNA; CDR2 reads YSLEER. The DNA for the CDR3 is TGCGCCAGCAGCCAACAGCTCAGGGGGAACTTGAACACTGAAGCTTTCTTT. This codes for CASSQQLRGNLNTEAFF.

The sample holds one count of this clone. The chain carries TRBV5-4 and TRBJ1-1; D remains ambiguous. V gave up 4 bases and J gave up 10 bases, with 20 bases separating them. Germline V gives CDR1 SGHNT, CDR2 YYREEE (reference sequence). This CDR3 comprises 14 residues. CDR3 DNA sequence: TGTGCCAGCAGCCCCCCTGGCGGGCACGGGCGAGCTTTCTTT. This translates into CASSPPGGHGRAFF.

The V call is TRBV28, the J call TRBJ2-3; 8 bases agree with TRBD2. CDR1 is MDHEN, CDR2 SYDVKM, per germline. The CDR3 has 18 residues. V shed 5 bases and J 6 bases; nucleotides not matched to a gene: 19. CDR3 DNA sequence: TGTGCCAGCAGTCTTCGACCACAGCTAGCGGGTATACCGGATACGCAGTATTTT. Its translation is CASSLRPQLAGIPDTQYF.

This clone was found once. Here the CDR3 reads CATSVGGTIYF. CDR3 nucleotide sequence: TGTGCCACCTCGGTCGGGGGCACCATATATTTT. The rearrangement uses TRBV11-2 and TRBJ1-3, with D perhaps TRBD1 (5 bases). V lost 10 bases to trimming and J lost 9 bases, with 13 bases between them. The germline gives CDR1 SGHAT, CDR2 FQNNGV. The CDR3 has 11 amino acids.

This sequence joins TRBV4-3 and TRBJ1-4; 8 nucleotides line up with TRBD1. The CDR3 runs 15 residues. Germline-derived CDR1 and CDR2 are LGHNA and YSLEER. The J segment lost 5 bases and the V segment lost 3 bases, leaving 5 bases of the junction unmatched. As DNA, the CDR3 is TGCGCCAGCAGCCAGATACAGGGGGAGAATGAAAAACTGTTTTTT. It translates to CASSQIQGENEKLFF.

The V call is TRBV5-6, the J call TRBJ2-2, with 8 bases lining up with TRBD1. CDR1 is SGHDT, CDR2 YYEEEE, per germline. Germline trimming cut 5 bases from V and 0 bases from J; bases unmatched to any gene: 6. CDR3 length: 16 amino acids. The CDR3 DNA reads as TGTGCCAGCAGGGATCGGGACAGGACGAACACCGGGGAGCTGTTTTTT. As protein: CASRDRDRTNTGELFF. Drawing the rest from reference TRBV5-6 and TRBJ2-2, the complete variable domain is DAGVTQSPTHLIKTRGQQVTLRCSPKSGHDTVSWYQQALGQGPQFIFQYYEEEERQRGNFPDRFSGHQFPNYSSELNVNALLLGDSALYLCASRDRDRTNTGELFFGEGSRLTVL.

The chain uses TRBV11-3 and TRBJ2-1; D gene ambiguous. Trimming removed 2 bases from V and 8 bases from J, with 10 bases in between. This CDR3 is built from 13 residues. Germline CDR1 SGHNT, CDR2 YENEEA. CDR3 protein: CASSLITLDEQFF. The CDR3 coding sequence is TGTGCCAGCAGCTTAATCACCCTGGATGAGCAGTTCTTC.

This clone was recorded only once. The chain recombines TRBV19 with TRBJ2-7; D is possibly TRBD1 (6 bases). V lost 1 base to trimming and J lost 3 bases, with 13 bases between them. CDR1 and CDR2 from the germline V gene are LNHDA and SQIVND (reference sequence). The CDR3 has 15 amino acids. In DNA, the CDR3 is TGTGCCAGTAGTATAGTCGGGCAGGGGAACTACGAGCAGTACTTC. It encodes CASSIVGQGNYEQYF.

The CDR3 bases are TGTGCCAGCAGTTCTTTCTTGGGACCGAGACCAGATACGCAGTATTTT. It codes for CASSSFLGPRPDTQYF. This chain joins TRBV28 and TRBJ2-3; either TRBD1 or TRBD2 may supply D (5 bases each). Looked up from germline, CDR1 is MDHEN and CDR2 is SYDVKM. The CDR3 covers 16 residues. Deletions cut 4 bases from V and 4 bases from J, with 18 bases between.

To note about this clone: Other DNA variants within this sample encode the same CDR3. V and J are TRBV7-9 and TRBJ2-3; no firm D call. Germline values: CDR1 SEHNR, CDR2 FQNEAQ (reference sequence). This CDR3 is built from 15 residues. V was pared by 0 bases and J by 4 bases, with 11 bases between. This CDR3 is CASSLASGGADTQYF. In DNA form, the CDR3 reads TGTGCCAGCAGCTTAGCCTCCGGCGGTGCAGATACGCAGTATTTT. Looking up the rest from reference TRBV7-9 and TRBJ2-3 gives the full variable domain: DTGVSQNPRHKITKRGQNVTFRCDPISEHNRLYWYRQTLGQGPEFLTYFQNEAQLEKSRLLSDRFSAERPKGSFSTLEIQRTEQGDSAMYLCASSLASGGADTQYFGPGTRLTVL.

The rearrangement uses TRBV4-1 and TRBJ2-1, with D uncertain. V shed 0 bases and J shed 6 bases, with 21 bases lying between them. The CDR3 loop spans 18 amino acids. CDR1 and CDR2 (germline): MGHRA, YSYEKL. The DNA for the CDR3 is TGCGCCAGCAGCCAAGACCCAAACCGATTCTACGGGTCCAATGAGCAGTTCTTC. This encodes CASSQDPNRFYGSNEQFF.

The chain joins TRBV7-9 to TRBJ2-5; TRBD1 matches at 8 bases. Germline-derived CDR1 and CDR2 are SEHNR and FQNEAQ (reference sequence). CDR3 length: 16 residues. V lost 4 bases to trimming and J lost 1 base; unmatched junction nucleotides: 8. This CDR3 reads CASSSSKDRAQETQYF. The CDR3 DNA follows: TGTGCCAGCAGCTCCAGCAAGGACAGGGCCCAAGAGACCCAGTACTTC.

Comments on this clone: This specimen includes other DNA sequences encoding the same CDR3. V is TRBV18 and J is TRBJ2-7; 12 positions agree with TRBD2. Germline CDR1 and CDR2: KGHSH and LQKENI. CDR3 length equals 15 residues. The trim removed 6 bases at V and 4 bases at J, leaving 7 bases unmatched. CDR3 amino acids: CASSRLAGGPYEQYF. The CDR3 DNA reads TGTGCCAGCTCGCGGCTAGCGGGAGGGCCTTACGAGCAGTACTTC.

The chain employs TRBV7-9 and TRBJ1-5; 9 nucleotides line up with TRBD1. The J segment lost 3 bases and the V segment lost 5 bases, leaving 5 bases of the junction unmatched. Germline CDR1 is SEHNR and CDR2 is FQNEAQ (reference sequence). The CDR3 runs 15 residues. Written as DNA, the CDR3 is TGTGCCAGCAGCGCGGACAGGGGAAACAATCAGCCCCAGCATTTT. Translated: CASSADRGNNQPQHF.

The chain uses TRBV5-4 and TRBJ2-2; no reliable D call. The V end was cut by 2 bases, the J end by 7 bases, with 6 bases between. The CDR3 has 12 residues. CDR1 is SGHNT and CDR2 is YYREEE in the germline V gene (reference sequence). The CDR3 here is CASSLYVGELFF. The CDR3 coding sequence is TGTGCCAGCAGCTTATACGTCGGGGAGCTGTTTTTT.

This chain connects TRBV25-1 to TRBJ1-6, with 7 bases fitting TRBD1. The V segment lost 4 bases and the J segment 5 bases; nucleotides outside the gene matches: 2. The CDR3 extends over 14 amino acids. Germline CDR1 MGHDK, CDR2 SYGVNS. The CDR3 DNA reads as TGTGCCAGCAGTGCCGGGACAGATAATTCACCCCTCCACTTT. This gives the protein CASSAGTDNSPLHF.

The chain combines TRBV7-9 with TRBJ2-5; possibly TRBD1 for D (5 bases). Trimming removed 6 bases at V and 2 bases at J, with 7 bases between. Germline assignment: CDR1 SEHNR and CDR2 FQNEAQ (reference sequence). The CDR3 length is 12 residues. The CDR3 DNA reads as TGTGCCAGCAGAGGGGATCAAGAGACCCAGTACTTC. Translation: CASRGDQETQYF.

This chain connects TRBV28 to TRBJ1-2; no clear D gene. Trimming shortened V by 6 bases and J by 6 bases, and 23 bases separated the two germline ends. Per germline, CDR1 MDHEN and CDR2 SYDVKM. The CDR3 covers 16 residues. CDR3 DNA: TGTGCCAGCAGGTCCTCCTCCCGGGTACGGGGAGATGGCTACACCTTC. It encodes CASRSSSRVRGDGYTF.

A note on this clone: Other DNA sequences in this specimen translate into the identical CDR3. The V and J genes are TRBV5-1 and TRBJ2-1; 8 nucleotides align to TRBD2. The germline V gene encodes CDR1 SGHRS and CDR2 YFSETQ. CDR3 length: 16 residues. Trimming at V came to 0 bases and at J to 3 bases, leaving 5 bases not matched to a gene. CDR3 protein: CASSLGLAGFYNEQFF. For the CDR3, the DNA is TGCGCCAGCAGCTTGGGCCTAGCGGGCTTCTACAATGAGCAGTTCTTC.

This chain links TRBV6-6 with TRBJ2-7, with TRBD2 matching over 8 bases. This CDR3 is built from 16 residues. The ends lost 2 bases at V and 4 bases at J; junction bases unmatched: 10. Germline assignment: CDR1 MNHNY and CDR2 SVGAGI (reference sequence). The CDR3 sequence is CASSYPRSAGGYEQYF. Here the CDR3 DNA reads TGTGCCAGCAGTTACCCCAGGTCTGCGGGAGGTTACGAGCAGTACTTC.

The chain employs TRBV6-6 and TRBJ2-2; D not certain. There are 14 residues in the CDR3. Germline CDR1 is MNHNY and CDR2 is SVGAGI (reference sequence). V shed 6 bases and J shed 0 bases, with 8 bases lying between them. The CDR3 sequence: CASRRSTNTGELFF. The CDR3 DNA sequence: TGTGCCAGCAGGCGGAGCACGAACACCGGGGAGCTGTTTTTT.

This chain joins TRBV29-1 and TRBJ2-5; TRBD1 agrees at 9 bases. CDR3 length: 14 residues. V was pared by 5 bases and J by 4 bases, with 8 bases of the junction left unmatched. CDR1 SQVTM and CDR2 ANQGSEA come from the germline V gene. In DNA, the CDR3 is TGCAGCGTTCTACAGGGGGCGAAGGGAGAGACCCAGTACTTC. Translated, it gives CSVLQGAKGETQYF.

This chain joins TRBV7-3 and TRBJ2-7, with 7 bases aligning to TRBD2. J gave up 6 bases and V 10 bases, and 18 bases lay outside the gene matches. This CDR3 is 15 amino acids long. CDR1 is SGHTA and CDR2 is FQGTGA in the germline V gene. CDR3 in amino acids: CAKRWREGLFGEQYF. In DNA, the CDR3 is TGTGCCAAACGATGGAGGGAGGGCCTCTTTGGCGAGCAGTACTTC. The complete variable domain, with remaining parts taken from reference TRBV7-3 and TRBJ2-7, reads GAGVSQTPSNKVTEKGKYVELRCDPISGHTALYWYRQSLGQGPEFLIYFQGTGAADDSGLPNDRFFAVRPEGSVSTLKIQRTERGDSAVYLCAKRWREGLFGEQYFGPGTRLTVT.

The rearrangement joins TRBV28 to TRBJ1-2; D call uncertain. CDR1 is MDHEN, CDR2 SYDVKM, per germline. V dropped 5 bases and J dropped 4 bases, with 11 bases sitting between them. The CDR3 is 13 residues long. The CDR3 sequence: CASSPTRTYGYTF. The CDR3 nucleotides are TGTGCCAGCAGTCCGACCAGGACCTATGGCTACACCTTC.